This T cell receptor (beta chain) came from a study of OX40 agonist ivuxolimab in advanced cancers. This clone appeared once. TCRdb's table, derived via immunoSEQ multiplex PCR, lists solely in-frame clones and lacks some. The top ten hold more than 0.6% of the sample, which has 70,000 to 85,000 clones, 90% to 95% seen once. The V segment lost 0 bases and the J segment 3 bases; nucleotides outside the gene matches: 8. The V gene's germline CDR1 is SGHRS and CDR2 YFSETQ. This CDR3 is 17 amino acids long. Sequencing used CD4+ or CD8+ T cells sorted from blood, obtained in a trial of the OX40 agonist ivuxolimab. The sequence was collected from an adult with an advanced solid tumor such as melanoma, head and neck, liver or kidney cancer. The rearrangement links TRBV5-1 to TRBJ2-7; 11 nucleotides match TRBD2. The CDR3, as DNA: TGCGCCAGCAGCTTGGGTAGCGGGAGGGCCACGAACTACGAGCAGTACTTC. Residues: CASSLGSGRATNYEQYF.